This T cell receptor (beta chain) originates from a study of persistence of HIV-infected CD4 T cells. Study-level findings and limits: Antigen-responding cells were enriched for degenerate expanded CDR3beta sequences.

Sequencing used immunoSEQ version 4 in survey mode. Assay: immunoSEQ multiplex PCR; the TCRdb copy retains only in-frame clones and omits some. Of 30,000 to 35,000 clones detected, roughly four fifths appear once; the ten largest clones hold approximately 20%. Cells were stimulated with overlapping HIV-1 Gag 15-mer peptides. Sorted nonresponding memory CD4+ T cells were CD40L-negative, CD69-negative, CD45RO-high. Trimming pared 1 base from V and 4 bases from J, leaving 16 bases between. CDR1 and CDR2 from the germline V gene are SGHVS and FQNEAQ. The CDR3 spans 16 residues. Concerning this clone: Its antigen is not identified.

Material: CD4+ T cells sorted from PBMCs after roughly 20-hour stimulation, obtained from a patient who received antiretroviral therapy. V gene TRBV7-8 combines with J gene TRBJ1-2; D is unclear. The sequence came from an adult woman with HIV who was CMV-seropositive. The CDR3 sequence is CASSLDFGVELYGYTF. The DNA for the CDR3 is TGTGCCAGCAGCTTAGACTTTGGCGTAGAACTCTATGGCTACACCTTC.